In its sample, the clone carrying this TCR beta chain was seen once. The CDR3 spans 14 residues. Per germline, CDR1 LNHDA and CDR2 SQIVND (reference sequence). The germline V and J ends were trimmed by 5 bases and 1 base, with 11 bases remaining between them. The entry originates in a study of PD-1 blockade in classical Hodgkin lymphoma. Data came from immunoSEQ multiplex PCR; TCRdb stores just in-frame clones and leaves some out. Here the sample spans some 93,000 clones, around 78% being singletons. The sample's time point: cycle 4 day 1 (C4D1), after less than 7 weeks of nivolumab. Autologous stem cell transplantation was followed by relapse in every patient, and brentuximab vedotin exposure varied.

Here the sequenced sample was peripheral blood mononuclear cells (PBMCs), taken before the fourth cycle of nivolumab. This receptor was obtained from a human donor with classical Hodgkin lymphoma. J is TRBJ1-1 and V is TRBV19; possible D gene TRBD1, 6 bases. This CDR3 is CASSQGRANTEAFF. Here the CDR3 DNA reads TGTGCCAGTAGTCAGGGGAGGGCGAACACTGAAGCTTTCTTT.